This T cell receptor (beta chain) stems from a study of shared clonotypes between healthy human individuals. Notes on the study in general: Rarefaction analysis demonstrated incomplete sorted-subset sequencing notwithstanding large depth. Generation of non-shared clonotypes was less probable than generation of clonotypes shared by all four donors. Clonotype sharing among donors likely depends on sequencing depth.

In the naive CD8 group, cells lacked CD45RO and were positively selected for CCR7, so terminally differentiated effector memory CD45RA+ cells were left out. Recent acute infections and vaccinations were absent in the healthy HIV-negative adult donors. Looked up from germline, CDR1 is SGHDT and CDR2 is YYEEEE. V lost 1 base, J lost 12 bases, and 10 bases lay in between. The CDR3 length is 12 residues. The protocol was immunoSEQ multiplex PCR, while the TCRdb copy is restricted to in-frame clones and leaves out a portion. Here the sample spans around 550,000 clones, approximately 95% being singletons. About this clone itself: Its antigen remains unidentified.

This chain connects TRBV5-6 to TRBJ1-4; D unresolved. The sequencing sample was made of naive CD8+ T cells sorted from blood. This clonotype was obtained from a woman aged 25 to 39 in good health. The CDR3 loop is CASSLSPSELFF. DNA for the CDR3: TGTGCCAGCAGCTTGTCTCCGAGCGAACTGTTTTTT.